This entry is about one T cell receptor (beta chain). No antigen is known for it. Patients chosen for sequencing had shown CD8+CD57+ cell expansion by flow cytometry. Each of the patients presented with severe acquired aplastic anemia. Patients had not yet gotten any therapy when their blood was taken for sampling. The entry originates in a study of CD8+CD57+ T cells in acquired aplastic anemia. Study-level points and caveats: Both patients and controls carried the same twenty-nine CD8+ CDR3 sequences. For CD8+ Simpson's diversity, patients and controls showed no significant difference.

It was genomic DNA that served as the template for profiling TCR beta VDJ and CDR3. Each CDR3 protein is one row after TCRdb ran MiXCR on the reads. The data contain 300,000 or so distinct CDR3 sequences, 56% of them singletons. V was pared by 0 bases and J by 7 bases, with 6 bases of the junction left unmatched. Germline loops: CDR1 SGDLS, CDR2 YYNGEE. The length of the CDR3 is 15 residues. Sequencing was carried out using sorted CD4+, CD8+, or CD8+CD57+ T cells (not recorded which) from PBMCs. V and J are TRBV9 and TRBJ1-4; 7 bases line up with TRBD1. This receptor was taken from a human donor with aplastic anemia. The CDR3: CASSVAGRGAEKLFF. Here the CDR3 DNA reads TGTGCCAGCAGCGTAGCGGGCAGGGGGGCTGAAAAACTGTTTTTT. The complete variable domain, with remaining parts taken from reference TRBV9 and TRBJ1-4, reads DSGVTQTPKHLITATGQRVTLRCSPRSGDLSVYWYQQSLDQGLQFLIQYYNGEERAKGNILERFSAQQFPDLHSELNLSSLELGDSALYFCASSVAGRGAEKLFFGSGTQLSVL.